This note documents a single T cell receptor beta chain sequence. Its antigen is unknown. Reverse transcription of 0.5 to 1 ug RNA was performed with random hexamers. One entry per CDR3 protein results from TCRdb running MiXCR on the immunoSEQ multiplex PCR reads. Found here are about 120,000 distinct CDR3 sequences, about nine tenths of them singletons; the top ten hold 0.13% to 0.15%. Matching for age and sex applied to the controls, who were healthy donors. TEMRA cells were FACS-enriched, while CD8+ and CD4+ T cells were negatively isolated. The sample comes from a study of CD8 T cells in Susac syndrome. Trimming shortened V by 6 bases and J by 3 bases, and 6 bases separated the two germline ends. CDR3 length: 12 residues. General study points: Regarding the TCR sequencing and HLA analysis, the study admitted that a relatively small number of individuals were involved.

This sequence originates from a human donor in good health. The chain recombines TRBV12-3 or TRBV12-4 with TRBJ2-1; D possibly corresponds to TRBD1 (6 bases). Sequencing used CD4+ T cells from PBMCs. Here the CDR3 reads CASRTGYNEQFF. CDR3 coding DNA: TGTGCCAGCAGGACAGGCTACAATGAGCAGTTCTTC.